The 20 T cell receptor beta chains listed next were all sequenced from one sample in a study of shared clonotypes between healthy human individuals. TCRdb keeps only in-frame clones here, not all; method: immunoSEQ multiplex PCR. This table holds fewer than 650,000 clones, 76% found once. The sequencing sample was made of PBMCs. The receptor source for this set is a woman in her thirties or forties in good health. Some clones in this sample may be carry-over from other donors' samples.

V gene TRBV19 combines with J gene TRBJ2-2; 11 bases fit TRBD2. The CDR3 has 16 residues. The germline CDR1 and CDR2 sequences are LNHDA and SQIVND (reference sequence). J was trimmed by 3 bases and V by 4 bases; bases with no gene match: 4. The DNA for the CDR3 is TGTGCCAGTAGTACGGGACTAGCGGAGGACACCGGGGAGCTGTTTTTT. Its protein is CASSTGLAEDTGELFF.

This clone was seen a few times. The chain couples TRBV5-1 to TRBJ1-2, with TRBD1 matching 10 bases. The CDR3 sequence is 14 residues long. Germline CDR1 reads SGHRS; CDR2 reads YFSETQ. The V and J ends lost 4 bases and 4 bases, in that order; junction bases with no gene match: 4. This CDR3 is CASSRGQGFYGYTF. The CDR3 nucleotides read TGCGCCAGCAGCAGGGGACAGGGGTTCTATGGCTACACCTTC.

There are a few counts of this clone. This rearrangement joins TRBV28 to TRBJ1-1; 7 nucleotides match TRBD1. The CDR3 is 14 residues long. V dropped 4 bases and J dropped 4; count of bases not matched to a gene: 6. Germline values: CDR1 MDHEN, CDR2 SYDVKM. DNA for the CDR3: TGTGCCAGCAGTTCGACAGGGTTGGCCACTGAAGCTTTCTTT. Its translation: CASSSTGLATEAFF.

V and J are TRBV15 and TRBJ1-1; TRBD1 is a possible D gene (6 bases). V shed 8 bases and J shed 1 base, with 14 bases lying between them. Germline V CDR1 and CDR2: LNHNV, YYDKDF (reference sequence). This CDR3 has 14 residues. CDR3 DNA: TGTGCCACCCTCAAGGACAGACAGAACACTGAAGCTTTCTTT. Protein sequence: CATLKDRQNTEAFF. The whole variable domain, remainder taken from reference TRBV15 and TRBJ1-1, is DAMVIQNPRYQVTQFGKPVTLSCSQTLNHNVMYWYQQKSSQAPKLLFHYYDKDFNNEADTPDNFQSRRPNTSFCFLDIRSPGLGDTAMYLCATLKDRQNTEAFFGQGTRLTVV.

This chain connects TRBV21-1 to TRBJ2-7; TRBD2 was called by the table and not checked on the DNA. TRBV21-1 constitutes a pseudogene. The CDR3 consists of 22 residues. The CDR3 spells CASSKEKGVVLGLAVNSYEQYF. CDR3 DNA: TGTGCCAGCAGCAAAGAAAAGGGGGTAGTGCTGGGACTAGCGGTCAACTCCTACGAGCAGTACTTC.

The chain combines TRBV19 with TRBJ1-5; TRBD1 matches 10 bases. The germline gives CDR1 LNHDA, CDR2 SQIVND (reference sequence). The CDR3 consists of 14 residues. V dropped 7 bases and J dropped 7; count of bases not matched to a gene: 7. CDR3 DNA: TGTGCCAGTAAAGATCGGACAGGGGGACAGCCCCAGCATTTT. It specifies CASKDRTGGQPQHF. The variable domain in full, completed from reference TRBV19 and TRBJ1-5, reads DGGITQSPKYLFRKEGQNVTLSCEQNLNHDAMYWYRQDPGQGLRLIYYSQIVNDFQKGDIAEGYSVSREKKESFPLTVTSAQKNPTAFYLCASKDRTGGQPQHFGDGTRLSIL.

This sequence joins TRBV19 and TRBJ2-7, with a possible D match to TRBD1 (6 bases). This CDR3 contains 12 residues. Germline CDR1 LNHDA, CDR2 SQIVND (reference sequence). V was pared by 5 bases and J by 11 bases, with 16 bases between. CDR3 in DNA: TGTGCCAGTAGTTTCCCCGGACAGCAAGAGTACTTC. This encodes CASSFPGQQEYF.

About this clone: Being one base from a much bigger clone, this may be a read error. J is TRBJ2-1 and V is TRBV6-4; the D call may be TRBD1 or TRBD2 (6 bases each). The V gene's germline CDR1 is MRHNA and CDR2 SNTAGT. The CDR3 runs to 13 residues. CDR3 region: CASSEGGYNEQFF. The CDR3 nucleotides are TGCGCCAGCAGTGAAGGGGGGTACAATGAGCAGTTCTTC.

This clone was seen at least ten times. The chain recombines TRBV28 with TRBJ2-2, with TRBD2 identical over 10 bases. Unmatched junction bases numbered 3, after V lost 3 bases and J lost 2 bases. CDR1 is MDHEN and CDR2 is SYDVKM in the germline V gene. This CDR3 spans 16 amino acids. The CDR3 sequence: CASSLSGRGNTGELFF. The CDR3 DNA reads TGTGCCAGCAGTTTGAGCGGGAGGGGTAACACCGGGGAGCTGTTTTTT.

The chain recombines TRBV19 with TRBJ1-2; D may be TRBD1 (6 bases). In germline, CDR1 is LNHDA, CDR2 SQIVND (reference sequence). The CDR3 has 12 amino acids. The V end was cut by 5 bases, the J end by 8 bases, with 12 bases between. The CDR3 DNA follows: TGTGCCAGTAGTTGGACAGAGGGAGGCTACACCTTC. This encodes CASSWTEGGYTF.

This clone turned up a few times. The rearrangement links TRBV7-3 to TRBJ2-6; D is uncertain. Germline V gene sequence: CDR1 SGHTA, CDR2 FQGTGA. This CDR3 is built from 16 residues. V shed 5 bases and J shed 1 base, with 12 bases lying between them. This chain's CDR3 is CASSPRTESGANVLTF. The CDR3 region has the DNA TGTGCCAGCAGCCCGCGGACCGAATCTGGGGCCAACGTCCTGACTTTC.

The chain is built from TRBV11-2 and TRBJ2-1, with a tentative D call TRBD2 (6 bases). The CDR3 runs 16 residues. The V gene lost 1 base and the J gene lost 7 bases, with 17 bases spanning the gap. The germline V gene encodes CDR1 SGHAT and CDR2 FQNNGV. The CDR3 nucleotides read TGTGCCAGCAGCTTAGGGCCCAGGGTTGGGGGGAATGAGCAGTTCTTC. It translates to CASSLGPRVGGNEQFF. Supplemented by reference TRBV11-2 and TRBJ2-1, the full variable domain reads EAGVAQSPRYKIIEKRQSVAFWCNPISGHATLYWYQQILGQGPKLLIQFQNNGVVDDSQLPKDRFSAERLKGVDSTLKIQPAKLEDSAVYLCASSLGPRVGGNEQFFGPGTRLTVL.

The chain couples TRBV11-2 to TRBJ2-2; D gene unclear. V was pared by 2 bases and J by 5 bases, with 12 bases between. The CDR3 contains 15 residues. CDR1 and CDR2 from the germline V gene are SGHAT and FQNNGV. The CDR3: CASSLIVAGTGELFF. Written as DNA, the CDR3 is TGTGCCAGCAGCTTAATCGTGGCCGGGACCGGGGAGCTGTTTTTT.

In this sample, this clone turned up many times. This chain connects TRBV2 to TRBJ2-1; D ambiguous. V shed 3 bases and J shed 7 bases, with 4 bases lying between them. This CDR3 is 11 amino acids long. Germline lookup yields CDR1 SNHLY and CDR2 FYNNEI. CDR3 loop: CASSELNEQFF. CDR3 in DNA: TGTGCCAGCAGTGAGCTAAATGAGCAGTTCTTC.

As for this clone: This sample also contains other DNA sequences that code for the same CDR3. CDR3 sequence (DNA): TGTGCCAGCAGTTTCTCCAGCACCGGGGAGCTGTTTTTT. This sequence encodes CASSFSSTGELFF. V and J are TRBV27 and TRBJ2-2; D is undetermined. Germline CDR1 is MNHEY and CDR2 is SMNVEV (reference sequence). The V gene lost 3 bases and the J gene lost 4 bases, with 6 bases spanning the gap. The CDR3 is 13 residues long.

This clone was counted between two and nine times. The chain uses TRBV27 and TRBJ2-5, with TRBD2 matching 10 bases. The germline V gene has CDR1 MNHEY and CDR2 SMNVEV (reference sequence). With 2 bases clipped from V and 2 bases from J, the junction kept 8 bases outside the gene matches. The CDR3 has 17 amino acids. The CDR3 nucleotides are TGTGCCAGCAGTTTAGGGCTAGCGGGAGTTGGTCAAGAGACCCAGTACTTC. Its protein is CASSLGLAGVGQETQYF.

This clone occurred many times. Different DNA sequences within this sample yield the same CDR3. The gene calls are TRBV4-1 and TRBJ2-7; TRBD1 matches 9 bases. Germline values: CDR1 MGHRA, CDR2 YSYEKL. Losses at the gene ends were 0 bases for V and 3 bases for J; bases not matched to a gene: 6. The CDR3 covers 16 residues. The CDR3 is CASSQEWGDRDYEQYF. The CDR3 bases are TGCGCCAGCAGCCAAGAATGGGGGGACAGGGACTACGAGCAGTACTTC.

The J gene is TRBJ1-1, the V gene TRBV9, with D perhaps matching TRBD1 (5 bases). V was trimmed by 4 bases and J by 6 bases, leaving 13 bases between them. Looked up from germline, CDR1 is SGDLS and CDR2 is YYNGEE. The CDR3 runs 13 residues. The CDR3 reads CASSPGSSAEAFF. The CDR3 coding sequence is TGTGCCAGCAGCCCAGGGAGTAGCGCTGAAGCTTTCTTT.

V gene TRBV11-2 combines with J gene TRBJ2-2; D possibly corresponds to TRBD2 (6 bases). Germline CDR1 SGHAT, CDR2 FQNNGV. This CDR3 is 16 amino acids long. V was clipped by 5 bases and J by 0 bases, with 13 bases between them. CDR3 region: CASSTAGTANTGELFF. For the CDR3, the DNA is TGTGCCAGCAGCACCGCCGGGACTGCGAACACCGGGGAGCTGTTTTTT.

The gene calls are TRBV19 and TRBJ2-1; 14 bases align to TRBD2. The CDR3 contains 20 residues. The V gene end was trimmed by 5 bases and the J gene end by 1 base; junction bases not matched to a gene: 13. Germline V lookup: CDR1 LNHDA, CDR2 SQIVND (reference sequence). The CDR3 loop is CASSDPSGLAGGRSYNEQFF. The CDR3 DNA sequence: TGTGCCAGTAGTGATCCCAGTGGACTAGCGGGAGGTAGGTCCTACAATGAGCAGTTCTTC.